The 9 T cell receptor beta chains in this list originate from one sample, sequenced in a study of blood T cell repertoires in COVID-19. Some clones are missing from TCRdb's copy, which holds only in-frame ones; the method was immunoSEQ multiplex PCR. The table has about 62,000 clones, 80% to 90% seen once. Sequencing used peripheral blood. The origin of the receptors is a human donor in a cohort sampled during active COVID-19.

The chain employs TRBV5-8 and TRBJ1-2; 12 bases line up with TRBD1. Trimming cost V 3 bases and J 6 bases; bases outside gene matches: 6. In germline, CDR1 is SGHTS, CDR2 YDEGEE. The CDR3 is 15 amino acids. The CDR3 loop reads CASSSTGTGGHGYTF. The CDR3 DNA reads as TGTGCCAGCAGCTCAACCGGGACAGGGGGCCATGGCTACACCTTC.

The sample holds one count of this clone. The rearrangement uses TRBV3-1 (or the pseudogene TRBV3-2) and TRBJ2-3; tentatively, D is TRBD2 (5 bases). The CDR3 covers 11 residues. V lost 3 bases to trimming and J lost 10 bases, with 8 bases between them. Germline values: CDR1 LGHDT, CDR2 YNNKEL (reference sequence). In DNA, the CDR3 is TGTGCCAGCAGCCAGGGAGCTGCGCAGTATTTT. Amino acids: CASSQGAAQYF.

J is TRBJ2-7 and V is TRBV7-8; D ambiguous. V lost 1 base, J lost 4 bases, and 8 bases lay in between. Germline assignment: CDR1 SGHVS and CDR2 FQNEAQ. The length of the CDR3 is 13 residues. The CDR3 DNA sequence: TGTGCCAGCAGCTTAGGGGCTTCGTACGAGCAGTACTTC. Translation: CASSLGASYEQYF.

The chain carries TRBV28 and TRBJ1-2; 12 positions match TRBD1. Germline V gene data show CDR1 as MDHEN and CDR2 as SYDVKM. The CDR3 is 15 amino acids. V dropped 6 bases and J dropped 8; count of bases not matched to a gene: 10. CDR3 region: CASRLPGQGAKGYTF. CDR3 DNA sequence: TGTGCCAGCAGACTACCGGGACAGGGGGCAAAGGGCTACACCTTC.

The chain employs TRBV19 and TRBJ2-7; maybe TRBD1 (5 bases). Germline V gene lookup returns CDR1 LNHDA and CDR2 SQIVND (reference sequence). V shed 4 bases and J shed 3 bases, with 10 bases lying between them. This CDR3 region has 13 residues. The CDR3 DNA follows: TGTGCCAGTAGTACTCAGGGTAACTACGAGCAGTACTTC. Its protein product is CASSTQGNYEQYF.

This sequence joins TRBV9 and TRBJ2-1; maybe TRBD2 (7 bases). CDR3 length: 15 residues. V lost 4 bases to trimming and J lost 1 base, with 12 bases between them. Germline V CDR1 and CDR2: SGDLS, YYNGEE. The CDR3 sequence is CASSMEGGSYNEQFF. The CDR3 region has the DNA TGTGCCAGCAGCATGGAGGGGGGGTCCTACAATGAGCAGTTCTTC.

The CDR3: CASNRGNENTEAFF. For the CDR3, the DNA is TGTGCCAGCAATAGAGGGAATGAGAACACTGAAGCTTTCTTT. The chain is built from TRBV28 and TRBJ1-1; D remains unclear. The V gene's germline CDR1 is MDHEN and CDR2 SYDVKM. This CDR3 is 14 amino acids long. Trimming removed 7 bases from V and 1 base from J, with 13 bases in between.

This clone was counted between two and nine times. The chain employs TRBV5-1 and TRBJ2-2; 7 bases map to TRBD2. Germline loops: CDR1 SGHRS, CDR2 YFSETQ. The CDR3 has 13 amino acids. The trim removed 3 bases at V and 6 bases at J, leaving 2 bases unmatched. In DNA, the CDR3 is TGCGCCAGCAGCTCCGGACTAGCCGGGGAGCTGTTTTTT. Its protein product is CASSSGLAGELFF.

This clone was recorded a few times. The V and J genes are TRBV30 and TRBJ2-7; either TRBD1 or TRBD2 may fit D (5 bases each). The CDR3 is 13 residues long. Deletions cut 5 bases from V and 8 bases from J, with 19 bases between. The germline V gene has CDR1 GTSNPN and CDR2 SVGIG (reference sequence). The CDR3 DNA reads as TGTGCCTGGGGGACCGGGTCTTATGTGAAGCAGTACTTC. Translated, it gives CAWGTGSYVKQYF.